This is a list of T cell receptor beta chains from one sample in a study of cytotoxic CD8 clonotypes in ibrutinib-treated CLL. Using immunoSEQ multiplex PCR, the repertoire was profiled, and TCRdb retains in-frame clones only, with some absent. This sample has some 130,000 clones; roughly 80% occur once, and the top ten carry around 3.3%. Sequencing used PBMCs, obtained after 24 months of ibrutinib treatment. These receptors all come from a human donor with chronic lymphocytic leukemia. The CDR3 runs from the conserved cysteine through the conserved F or W. A D gene is named only where the DNA matches it firmly. Rows give clone size only sometimes, using once, few, many, or a class for an expanded clone.

TRBJ2-7 | NA | TRBV14 | TRBD1 | TGTGCCAGCCGATCGGGACAGAGTTCCTACGAGCAGTACTTC | CASRSGQSSYEQYF
TRBJ1-5 | few | TRBV12-5 | NA | TGTGCTAGTGGTTTGAGGAGGGATCAGCCCCAGCATTTT | CASGLRRDQPQHF
TRBJ1-1 | NA | TRBV6-5 | NA | TGTGCCAGCAGTCCCCGGGGGCATGGTGAAGCTTTCTTT | CASSPRGHGEAFF
TRBJ1-1 | NA | TRBV4-3 | TRBD1 | TGCGCCAGCAGCCAGGGACAGGGAGGCATGAACACTGAAGCTTTCTTT | CASSQGQGGMNTEAFF
TRBJ2-5 | NA | TRBV6-6 | NA | TGTGCCAGCAGAGACGGACTTCAAGAGACCCAGTACTTC | CASRDGLQETQYF
TRBJ1-2 | NA | TRBV5-8 | NA | TGTGCCAGCAGCTTGAGGGGGTCGCTGGGCTACACCTTC | CASSLRGSLGYTF
TRBJ1-2 | NA | TRBV19 | NA | TGTGCCAGTAGTATAGCTAGCAGAGCTAACTATGGCTACACCTTC | CASSIASRANYGYTF
TRBJ2-6 | NA | TRBV19 | NA | TGTGCCAGTAGTGCGGGACAGCACTCTGGGGCCAACGTCCTGACTTTC | CASSAGQHSGANVLTF
TRBJ1-6 | NA | TRBV7-2 | NA | TGTGCCAGCAGCTTAGAGGGCCTTATAGGTGGGCCCCTCCACTTT | CASSLEGLIGGPLHF
TRBJ2-7 | NA | TRBV19 | TRBD1 | TGTGCCAGTAGACAGGGGCGCTCCTACGAGCAGTACTTC | CASRQGRSYEQYF
TRBJ1-4 | NA | TRBV30 | NA | TGTGCCTGGAGTGTACAGGGTGGCGAAAAACTGTTTTTT | CAWSVQGGEKLFF
TRBJ2-1 | NA | TRBV30 | NA | TGTGCCTGCCACACTAGCCCCATAATCTATGAGCAGTTCTTC | CACHTSPIIYEQFF
TRBJ1-4 | few | TRBV6-6 | NA | TGTGCCAGTCAACTAGGGGAGAGTAATGAAAAACTGTTTTTT | CASQLGESNEKLFF
TRBJ1-1 | NA | TRBV30 | TRBD1 | TGTGCCTGGTGGAGGGGAGGGACAGGGGGAGGAAACACTGAAGCTTTCTTT | CAWWRGGTGGGNTEAFF
TRBJ1-1 | NA | TRBV2 | NA | TGTGCCAGCTCCTCAGGCATGAACACTGAAGCTTTCTTT | CASSSGMNTEAFF
TRBJ1-1 | NA | TRBV27 | NA | TGTGCCAGCAGGCTCCAGGGACAGAACACTGAAGCTTTCTTT | CASRLQGQNTEAFF
TRBJ2-3 | NA | TRBV9 | NA | TGTGCCAGCAGCGTAGGTAATAGGTGGACAGATACGCAGTATTTT | CASSVGNRWTDTQYF